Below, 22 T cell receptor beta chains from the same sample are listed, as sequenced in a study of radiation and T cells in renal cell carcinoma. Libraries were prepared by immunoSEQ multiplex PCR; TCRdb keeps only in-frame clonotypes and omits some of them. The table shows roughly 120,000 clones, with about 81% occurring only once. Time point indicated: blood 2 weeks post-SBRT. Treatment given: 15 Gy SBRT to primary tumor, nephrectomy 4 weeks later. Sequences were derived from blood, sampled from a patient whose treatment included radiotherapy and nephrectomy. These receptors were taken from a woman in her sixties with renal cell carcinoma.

The CDR3 DNA reads as TGCGCCAGCAGCTTGGGGCTTGGAGCGGGAGCCATCAATGAGCAGTTCTTC. Translating gives CASSLGLGAGAINEQFF. The chain employs TRBV5-1 and TRBJ2-1, with 8 bases fitting TRBD2. Germline loops: CDR1 SGHRS, CDR2 YFSETQ. The CDR3 runs 17 residues. The trim removed 0 bases at V and 6 bases at J, leaving 11 bases unmatched.

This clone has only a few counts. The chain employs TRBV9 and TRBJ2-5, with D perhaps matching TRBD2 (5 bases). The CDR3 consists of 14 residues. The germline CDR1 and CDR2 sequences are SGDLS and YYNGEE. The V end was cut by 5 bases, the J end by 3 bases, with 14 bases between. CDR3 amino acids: CASSRRGGEETQYF. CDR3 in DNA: TGTGCCAGCAGTCGCCGTGGAGGAGAAGAGACCCAGTACTTC.

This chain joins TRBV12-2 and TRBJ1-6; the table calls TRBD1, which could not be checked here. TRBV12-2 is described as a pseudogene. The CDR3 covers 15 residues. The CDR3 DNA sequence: TGTGCAAGTCGCTTAGGCGGGACAGAGAATTCACCCCTCCACTTT. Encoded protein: CASRLGGTENSPLHF.

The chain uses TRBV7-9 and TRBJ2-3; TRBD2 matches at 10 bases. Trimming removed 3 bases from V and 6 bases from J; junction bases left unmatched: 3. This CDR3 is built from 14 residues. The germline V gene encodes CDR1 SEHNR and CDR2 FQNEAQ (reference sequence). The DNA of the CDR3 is TGTGCCAGCAGCTTTGGAGCGGGAGGGGATACGCAGTATTTT. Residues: CASSFGAGGDTQYF.

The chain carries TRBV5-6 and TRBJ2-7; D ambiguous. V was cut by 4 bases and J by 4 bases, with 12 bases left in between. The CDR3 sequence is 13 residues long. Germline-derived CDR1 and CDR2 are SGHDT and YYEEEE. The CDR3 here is CASSPGIWYEQYF. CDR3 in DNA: TGTGCCAGCAGCCCGGGTATATGGTACGAGCAGTACTTC.

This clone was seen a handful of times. CDR3 amino acids: CASSVGQGGTDTQYF. The CDR3 nucleotides read TGTGCCAGTAGTGTAGGGCAGGGAGGCACAGATACGCAGTATTTT. V usage is TRBV19 and J usage is TRBJ2-3, with D perhaps being TRBD1 or TRBD2 (5 bases each). This CDR3 comprises 15 residues. V was trimmed by 5 bases and J by 1 base, leaving 13 bases between them. Germline assignment: CDR1 LNHDA and CDR2 SQIVND (reference sequence). The entire variable domain, with the rest obtained from reference TRBV19 and TRBJ2-3, is as follows: DGGITQSPKYLFRKEGQNVTLSCEQNLNHDAMYWYRQDPGQGLRLIYYSQIVNDFQKGDIAEGYSVSREKKESFPLTVTSAQKNPTAFYLCASSVGQGGTDTQYFGPGTRLTVL.

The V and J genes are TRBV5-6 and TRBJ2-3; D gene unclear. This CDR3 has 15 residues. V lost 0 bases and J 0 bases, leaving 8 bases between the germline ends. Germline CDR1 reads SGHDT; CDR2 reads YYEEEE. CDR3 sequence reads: CASSLGPSSTDTQYF. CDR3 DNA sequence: TGTGCCAGCAGCTTGGGCCCTTCCAGCACAGATACGCAGTATTTT. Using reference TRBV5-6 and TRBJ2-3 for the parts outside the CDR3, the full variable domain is DAGVTQSPTHLIKTRGQQVTLRCSPKSGHDTVSWYQQALGQGPQFIFQYYEEEERQRGNFPDRFSGHQFPNYSSELNVNALLLGDSALYLCASSLGPSSTDTQYFGPGTRLTVL.

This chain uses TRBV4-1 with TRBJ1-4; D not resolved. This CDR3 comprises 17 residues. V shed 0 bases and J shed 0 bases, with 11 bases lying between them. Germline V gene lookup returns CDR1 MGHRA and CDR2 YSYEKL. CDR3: CASSQDRSGATNEKLFF. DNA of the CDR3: TGCGCCAGCAGCCAAGACAGGTCGGGAGCAACTAATGAAAAACTGTTTTTT.

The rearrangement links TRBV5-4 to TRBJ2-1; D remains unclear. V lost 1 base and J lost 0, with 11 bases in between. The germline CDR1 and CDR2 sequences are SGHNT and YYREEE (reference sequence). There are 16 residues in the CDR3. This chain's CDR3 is CASSLMASRSYNEQFF. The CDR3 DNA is TGTGCCAGCAGCTTGATGGCCTCACGCTCCTACAATGAGCAGTTCTTC.

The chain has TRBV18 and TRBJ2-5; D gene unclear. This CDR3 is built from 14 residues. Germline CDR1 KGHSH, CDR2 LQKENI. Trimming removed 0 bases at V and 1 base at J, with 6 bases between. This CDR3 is CASSPPLGQETQYF. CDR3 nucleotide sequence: TGTGCCAGCTCACCACCACTGGGCCAAGAGACCCAGTACTTC. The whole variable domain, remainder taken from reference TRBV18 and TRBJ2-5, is NAGVMQNPRHLVRRRGQEARLRCSPMKGHSHVYWYRQLPEEGLKFMVYLQKENIIDESGMPKERFSAEFPKEGPSILRIQQVVRGDSAAYFCASSPPLGQETQYFGPGTRLLVL.

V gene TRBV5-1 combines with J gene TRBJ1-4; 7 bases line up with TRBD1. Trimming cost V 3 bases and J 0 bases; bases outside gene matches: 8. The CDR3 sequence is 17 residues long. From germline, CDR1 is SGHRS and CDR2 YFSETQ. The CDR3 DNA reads TGCGCCAGCAGCTGGCGGGACAGCCCAGCAACTAATGAAAAACTGTTTTTT. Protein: CASSWRDSPATNEKLFF.

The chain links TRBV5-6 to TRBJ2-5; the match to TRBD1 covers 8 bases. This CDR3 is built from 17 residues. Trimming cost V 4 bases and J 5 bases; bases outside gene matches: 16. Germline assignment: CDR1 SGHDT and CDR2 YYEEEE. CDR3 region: CASSGSWKTGVGETQYF. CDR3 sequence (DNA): TGTGCCAGCAGCGGGAGCTGGAAGACAGGGGTGGGGGAGACCCAGTACTTC.

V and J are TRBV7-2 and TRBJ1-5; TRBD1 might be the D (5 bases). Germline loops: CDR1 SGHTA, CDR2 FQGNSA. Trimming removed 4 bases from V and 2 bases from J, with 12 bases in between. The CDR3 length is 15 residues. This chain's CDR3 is CASSSQGLGNQPQHF. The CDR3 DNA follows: TGTGCCAGCAGCTCTCAGGGTTTGGGCAATCAGCCCCAGCATTTT.

The CDR3 loop is CASSERGEGYTEAFF. Here the CDR3 DNA reads TGTGCCAGCAGTGAGAGAGGGGAGGGTTACACTGAAGCTTTCTTT. The chain combines TRBV6-1 with TRBJ1-1; a possible D gene is TRBD1 (5 bases). The CDR3 sequence is 15 residues long. The germline V gene encodes CDR1 MNHNS and CDR2 SASEGT. Trimming took off 3 bases at V and 3 bases at J, with 14 bases between the two ends.

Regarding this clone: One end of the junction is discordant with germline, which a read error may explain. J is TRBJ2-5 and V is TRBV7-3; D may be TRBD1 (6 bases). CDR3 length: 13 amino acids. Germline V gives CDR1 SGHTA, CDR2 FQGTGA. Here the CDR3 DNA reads TGTGCCACCAGCCGGGACATCCAAGAGACCCAGTACTTC. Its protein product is CATSRDIQETQYF. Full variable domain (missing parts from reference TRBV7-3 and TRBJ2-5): GAGVSQTPSNKVTEKGKYVELRCDPISGHTALYWYRQSLGQGPEFLIYFQGTGAADDSGLPNDRFFAVRPEGSVSTLKIQRTERGDSAVYLCATSRDIQETQYFGPGTRLLVL.

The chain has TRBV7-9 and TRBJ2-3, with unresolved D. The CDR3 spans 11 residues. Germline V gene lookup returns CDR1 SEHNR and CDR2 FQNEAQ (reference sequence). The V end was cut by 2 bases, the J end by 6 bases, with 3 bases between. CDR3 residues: CASSLRDTQYF. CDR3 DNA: TGTGCCAGCAGCTTAAGGGATACGCAGTATTTT.

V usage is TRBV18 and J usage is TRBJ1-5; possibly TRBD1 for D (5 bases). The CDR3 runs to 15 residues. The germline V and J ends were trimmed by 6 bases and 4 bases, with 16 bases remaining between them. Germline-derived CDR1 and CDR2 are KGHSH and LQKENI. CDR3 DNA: TGTGCCAGCTCCCTTCGCAGGGAGACTAATCAGCCCCAGCATTTT. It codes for CASSLRRETNQPQHF.

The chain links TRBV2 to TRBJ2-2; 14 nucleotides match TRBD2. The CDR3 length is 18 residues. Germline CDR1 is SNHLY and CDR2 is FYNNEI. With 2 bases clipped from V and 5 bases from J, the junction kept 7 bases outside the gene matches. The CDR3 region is CASSESGTSGGITGELFF. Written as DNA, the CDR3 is TGTGCCAGCAGTGAATCGGGGACTAGCGGGGGAATTACCGGGGAGCTGTTTTTT.

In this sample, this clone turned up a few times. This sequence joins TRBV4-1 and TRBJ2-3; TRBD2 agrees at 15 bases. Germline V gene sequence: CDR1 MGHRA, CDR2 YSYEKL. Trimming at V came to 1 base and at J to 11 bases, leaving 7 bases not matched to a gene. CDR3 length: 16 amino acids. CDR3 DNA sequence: TGCGCCAGCAGCCAAGCCGGGACTAGCGGGAGGAACGTGCAGTATTTT. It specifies CASSQAGTSGRNVQYF.

The CDR3 DNA is TGTGCCAGCAGTATACGGACAAAATCTAGCACAGATACGCAGTATTTT. Amino acid sequence: CASSIRTKSSTDTQYF. The gene calls are TRBV6-4 and TRBJ2-3; TRBD1 might be the D (5 bases). Germline CDR1 and CDR2: MRHNA and SNTAGT. Trimming removed 5 bases at V and 0 bases at J, with 15 bases between. The CDR3 contains 16 residues.

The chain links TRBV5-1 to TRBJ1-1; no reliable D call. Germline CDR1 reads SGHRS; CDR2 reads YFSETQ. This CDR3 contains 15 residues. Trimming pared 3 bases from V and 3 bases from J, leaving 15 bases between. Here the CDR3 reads CASSSRTAWDTEAFF. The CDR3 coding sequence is TGCGCCAGCAGCTCCCGGACGGCCTGGGACACTGAAGCTTTCTTT.

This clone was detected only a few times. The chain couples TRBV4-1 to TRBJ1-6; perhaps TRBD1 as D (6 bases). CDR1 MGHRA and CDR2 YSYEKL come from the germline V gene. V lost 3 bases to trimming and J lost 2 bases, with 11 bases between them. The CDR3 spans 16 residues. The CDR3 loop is CASSHEDRPYNSPLHF. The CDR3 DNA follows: TGCGCCAGCAGCCACGAAGACAGGCCCTATAATTCACCCCTCCACTTT.